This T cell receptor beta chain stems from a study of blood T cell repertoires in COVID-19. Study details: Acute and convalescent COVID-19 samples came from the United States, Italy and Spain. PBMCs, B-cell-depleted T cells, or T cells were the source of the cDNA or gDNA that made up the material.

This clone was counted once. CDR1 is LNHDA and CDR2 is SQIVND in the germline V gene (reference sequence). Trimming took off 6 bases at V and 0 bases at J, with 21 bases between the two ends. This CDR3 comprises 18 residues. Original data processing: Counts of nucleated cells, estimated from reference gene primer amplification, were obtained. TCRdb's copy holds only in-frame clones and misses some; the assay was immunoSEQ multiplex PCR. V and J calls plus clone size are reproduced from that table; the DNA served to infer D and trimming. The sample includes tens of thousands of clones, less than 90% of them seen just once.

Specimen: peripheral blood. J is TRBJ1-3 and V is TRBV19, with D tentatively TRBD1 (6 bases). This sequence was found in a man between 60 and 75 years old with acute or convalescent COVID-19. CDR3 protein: CASSQIAGALSSGNTIYF. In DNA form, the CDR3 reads TGTGCCAGTAGCCAGATTGCGGGGGCGCTAAGCTCTGGAAACACCATATATTTT.